The clone carrying this TCR beta chain was recorded many times. Its antigen remains unknown. The CDR3 spans 16 residues. With 1 base clipped from V and 2 bases from J, the junction kept 4 bases outside the gene matches. CDR1 and CDR2 from the germline V gene are SGHRS and YFSETQ. The data derive from a study of neurological immune-mediated disorders. Synthesis of cDNA was accomplished via 5'RACE employing 10-nucleotide random UMIs. One entry per CDR3 protein results from TCRdb running MiXCR on the 5' RACE reads. The data hold around 53,000 distinct CDR3 sequences, with roughly 4.3% observed a single time. Study results and caveats: According to phylogenetic grouping, one related-CDR3 cluster, a possible signature, contained the repertoires of 18 of 34 multiple sclerosis patients.

The sequence was obtained from a man aged 50 to 60 with multiple sclerosis. Sequenced input: PBMCs. The chain links TRBV5-1 to TRBJ2-1, with 9 nucleotides matching TRBD2. The CDR3 nucleotides are TGCGCCAGCAGCTTGTCGGGCGGGGGGGCCTACAATGAGCAGTTCTTC. Protein product: CASSLSGGGAYNEQFF.